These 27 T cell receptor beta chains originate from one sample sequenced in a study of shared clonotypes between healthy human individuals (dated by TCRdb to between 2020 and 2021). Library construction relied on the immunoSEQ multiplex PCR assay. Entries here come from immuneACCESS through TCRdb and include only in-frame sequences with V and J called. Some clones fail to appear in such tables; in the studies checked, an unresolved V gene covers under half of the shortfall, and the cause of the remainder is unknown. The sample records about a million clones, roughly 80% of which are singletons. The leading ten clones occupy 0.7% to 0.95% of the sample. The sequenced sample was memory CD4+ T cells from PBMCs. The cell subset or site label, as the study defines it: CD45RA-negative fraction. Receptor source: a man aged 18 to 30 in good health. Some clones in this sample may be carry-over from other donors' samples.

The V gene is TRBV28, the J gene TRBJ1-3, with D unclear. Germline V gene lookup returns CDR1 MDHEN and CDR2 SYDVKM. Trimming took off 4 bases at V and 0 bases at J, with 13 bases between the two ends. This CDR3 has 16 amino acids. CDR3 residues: CASSWDRPSSGNTIYF. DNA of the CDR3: TGTGCCAGCAGTTGGGATCGTCCGAGCTCTGGAAACACCATATATTTT.

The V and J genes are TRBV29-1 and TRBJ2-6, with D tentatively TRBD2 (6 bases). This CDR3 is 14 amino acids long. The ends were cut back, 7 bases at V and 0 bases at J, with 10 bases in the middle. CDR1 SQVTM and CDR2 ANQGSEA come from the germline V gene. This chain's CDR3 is CSAHSGSGANVLTF. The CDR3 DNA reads TGCAGCGCCCATAGCGGCTCTGGGGCCAACGTCCTGACTTTC.

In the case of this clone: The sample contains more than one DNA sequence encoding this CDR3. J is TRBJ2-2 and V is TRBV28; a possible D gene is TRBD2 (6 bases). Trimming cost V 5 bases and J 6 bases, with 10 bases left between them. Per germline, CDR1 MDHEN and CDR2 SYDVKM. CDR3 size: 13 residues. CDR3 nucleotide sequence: TGTGCCAGCAGTCCCCCGGGAGCCGGGGAGCTGTTTTTT. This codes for CASSPPGAGELFF.

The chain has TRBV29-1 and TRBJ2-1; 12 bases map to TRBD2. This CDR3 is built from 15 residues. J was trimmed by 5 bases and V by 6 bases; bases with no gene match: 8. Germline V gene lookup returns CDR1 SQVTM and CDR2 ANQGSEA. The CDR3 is CSVLNRLAGDNEQFF. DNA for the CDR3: TGCAGCGTCTTGAACCGACTAGCGGGAGACAATGAGCAGTTCTTC.

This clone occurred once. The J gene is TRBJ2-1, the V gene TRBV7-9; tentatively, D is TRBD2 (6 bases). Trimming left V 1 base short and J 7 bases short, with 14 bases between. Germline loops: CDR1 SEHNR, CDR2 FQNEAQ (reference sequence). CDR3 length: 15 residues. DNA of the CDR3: TGTGCCAGCAGCTTAGTCGGGATACGGGGGAATGAGCAGTTCTTC. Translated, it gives CASSLVGIRGNEQFF.

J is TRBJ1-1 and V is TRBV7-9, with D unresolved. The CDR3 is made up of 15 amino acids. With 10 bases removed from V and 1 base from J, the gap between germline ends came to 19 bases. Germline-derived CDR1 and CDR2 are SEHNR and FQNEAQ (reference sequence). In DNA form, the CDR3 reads TGTGCCACCCCGGGGTCGGCGCAGTCGAACACTGAAGCTTTCTTT. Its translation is CATPGSAQSNTEAFF.

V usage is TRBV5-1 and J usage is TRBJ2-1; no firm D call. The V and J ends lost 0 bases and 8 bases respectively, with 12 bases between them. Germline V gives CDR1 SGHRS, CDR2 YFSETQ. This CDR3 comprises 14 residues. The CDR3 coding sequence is TGCGCCAGCAGCTTGGCCTTAGCTGTGGATGAGCAGTTCTTC. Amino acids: CASSLALAVDEQFF.

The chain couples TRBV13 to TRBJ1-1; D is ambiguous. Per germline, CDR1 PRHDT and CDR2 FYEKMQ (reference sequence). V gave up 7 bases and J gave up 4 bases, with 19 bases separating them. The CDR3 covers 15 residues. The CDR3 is CASKDLEFGLTEAFF. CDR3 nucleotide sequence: TGTGCCAGCAAGGACCTCGAATTTGGGCTCACTGAAGCTTTCTTT.

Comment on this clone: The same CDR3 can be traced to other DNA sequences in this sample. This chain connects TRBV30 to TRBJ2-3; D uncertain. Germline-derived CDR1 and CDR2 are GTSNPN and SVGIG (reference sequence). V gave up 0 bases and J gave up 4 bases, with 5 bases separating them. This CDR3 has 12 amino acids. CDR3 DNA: TGTGCCTGGAGTGTAGGCCCAGATACGCAGTATTTT. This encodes CAWSVGPDTQYF. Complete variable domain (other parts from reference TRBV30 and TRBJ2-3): SQTIHQWPATLVQPVGSPLSLECTVEGTSNPNLYWYRQAAGRGLQLLFYSVGIGQISSEVPQNLSASRPQDRQFILSSKKLLLSDSGFYLCAWSVGPDTQYFGPGTRLTVL.

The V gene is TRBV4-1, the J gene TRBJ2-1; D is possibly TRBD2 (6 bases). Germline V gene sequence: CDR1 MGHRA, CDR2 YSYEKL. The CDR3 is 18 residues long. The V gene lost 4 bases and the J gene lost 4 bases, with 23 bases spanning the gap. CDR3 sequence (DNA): TGCGCCAGCAGCCCCCCTAGTCTCCGAGGGAGGCAGTACAATGAGCAGTTCTTC. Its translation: CASSPPSLRGRQYNEQFF.

The CDR3 protein is CASRGQGDTGELFF. The CDR3 DNA reads as TGTGCCAGTAGGGGACAGGGAGACACCGGGGAGCTGTTTTTT. This chain uses TRBV19 with TRBJ2-2, with 9 bases aligning to TRBD1. The CDR3 runs to 14 residues. Germline CDR1 and CDR2: LNHDA and SQIVND (reference sequence). Trimming at V came to 6 bases and at J to 3 bases, leaving 2 bases not matched to a gene.

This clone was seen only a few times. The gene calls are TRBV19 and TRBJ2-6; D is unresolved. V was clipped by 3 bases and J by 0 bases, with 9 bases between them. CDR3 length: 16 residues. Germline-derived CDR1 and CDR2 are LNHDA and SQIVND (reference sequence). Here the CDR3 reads CASSMRPISGANVLTF. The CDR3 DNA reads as TGTGCCAGTAGTATGAGGCCTATCTCTGGGGCCAACGTCCTGACTTTC.

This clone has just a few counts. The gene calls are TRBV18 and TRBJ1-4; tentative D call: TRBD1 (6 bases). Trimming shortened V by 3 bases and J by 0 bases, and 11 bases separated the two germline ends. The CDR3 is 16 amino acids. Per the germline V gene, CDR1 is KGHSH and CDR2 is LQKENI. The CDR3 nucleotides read TGTGCCAGCTCACCGAGACAGGCCGCAACTAATGAAAAACTGTTTTTT. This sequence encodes CASSPRQAATNEKLFF.

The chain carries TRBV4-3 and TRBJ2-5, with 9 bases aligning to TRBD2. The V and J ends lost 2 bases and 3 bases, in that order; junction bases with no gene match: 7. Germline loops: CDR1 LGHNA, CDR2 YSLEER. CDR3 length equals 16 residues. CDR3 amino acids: CASSQRLAEIKETQYF. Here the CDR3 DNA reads TGCGCCAGCAGCCAACGACTAGCGGAAATTAAAGAGACCCAGTACTTC.

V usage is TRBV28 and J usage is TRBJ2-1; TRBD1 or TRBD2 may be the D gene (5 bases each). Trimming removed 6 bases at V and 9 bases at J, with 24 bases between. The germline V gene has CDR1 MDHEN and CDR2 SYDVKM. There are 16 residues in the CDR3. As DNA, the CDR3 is TGTGCCAGCAGCCAGAGGCTAGGGCCGCGTGGGGGTGAGCAGTTCTTC. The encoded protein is CASSQRLGPRGGEQFF.

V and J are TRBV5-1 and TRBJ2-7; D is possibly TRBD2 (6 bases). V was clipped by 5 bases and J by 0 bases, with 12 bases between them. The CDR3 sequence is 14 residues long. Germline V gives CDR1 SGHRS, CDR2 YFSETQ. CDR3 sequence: CASSLALSSYEQYF. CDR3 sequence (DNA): TGCGCCAGCAGTCTAGCGCTAAGCTCCTACGAGCAGTACTTC.

DNA of the CDR3: TGTGCCAGCAGCTTAGGTCCCGGAGATACGCAGTATTTT. Protein product: CASSLGPGDTQYF. This rearrangement joins TRBV7-2 to TRBJ2-3; D is ambiguous. Germline CDR1 and CDR2: SGHTA and FQGNSA. CDR3 length equals 13 residues. V was shortened by 1 base and J by 5 bases, with 7 bases between the two germline ends. Full variable domain (outside the CDR3, taken from reference TRBV7-2 and TRBJ2-3): GAGVSQSPSNKVTEKGKDVELRCDPISGHTALYWYRQSLGQGLEFLIYFQGNSAPDKSGLPSDRFSAERTGGSVSTLTIQRTQQEDSAVYLCASSLGPGDTQYFGPGTRLTVL.

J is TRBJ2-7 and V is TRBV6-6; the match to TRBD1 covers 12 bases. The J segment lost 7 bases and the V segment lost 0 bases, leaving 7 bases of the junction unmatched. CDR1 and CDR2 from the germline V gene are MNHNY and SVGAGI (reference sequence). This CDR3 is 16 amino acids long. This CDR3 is CASSYSPGTGGGEQYF. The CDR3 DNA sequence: TGTGCCAGCAGTTACTCTCCCGGGACAGGGGGCGGAGAGCAGTACTTC.

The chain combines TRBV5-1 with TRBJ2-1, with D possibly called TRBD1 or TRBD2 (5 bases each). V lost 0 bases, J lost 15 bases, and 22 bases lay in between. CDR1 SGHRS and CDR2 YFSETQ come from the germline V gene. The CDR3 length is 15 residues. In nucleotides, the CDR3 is TGCGCCAGCAGCTTGGTATCGACAAGCGGTAGCAGGGTGTTCTTC. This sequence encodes CASSLVSTSGSRVFF.

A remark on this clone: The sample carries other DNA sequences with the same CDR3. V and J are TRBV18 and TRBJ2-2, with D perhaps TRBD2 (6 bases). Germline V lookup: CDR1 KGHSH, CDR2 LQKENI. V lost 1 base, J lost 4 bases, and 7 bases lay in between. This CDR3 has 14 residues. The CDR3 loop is CASSPQGGTGELFF. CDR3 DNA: TGTGCCAGCTCACCACAGGGAGGCACCGGGGAGCTGTTTTTT.

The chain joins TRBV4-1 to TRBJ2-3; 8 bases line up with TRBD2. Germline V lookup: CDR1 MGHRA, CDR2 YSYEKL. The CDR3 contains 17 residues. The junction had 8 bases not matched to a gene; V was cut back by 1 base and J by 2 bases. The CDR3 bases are TGCGCCAGCAGCCAAGTAAAAACGGGAGGGCCCACAGATACGCAGTATTTT. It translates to CASSQVKTGGPTDTQYF.

The CDR3 DNA reads TGTGCCACCAGCAGAGATCCCCGCAGGGCAACTAATGAAAAACTGTTTTTT. Translation: CATSRDPRRATNEKLFF. V and J are TRBV15 and TRBJ1-4, with a possible D match to TRBD1 (5 bases). From germline, CDR1 is LNHNV and CDR2 YYDKDF (reference sequence). V lost 0 bases, J lost 0 bases, and 11 bases lay in between. The CDR3 consists of 17 residues.

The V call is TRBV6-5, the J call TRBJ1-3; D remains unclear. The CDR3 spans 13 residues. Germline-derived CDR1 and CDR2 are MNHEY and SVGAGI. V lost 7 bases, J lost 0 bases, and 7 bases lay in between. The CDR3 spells CASTQASGNTIYF. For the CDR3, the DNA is TGTGCCAGCACCCAAGCCTCTGGAAACACCATATATTTT.

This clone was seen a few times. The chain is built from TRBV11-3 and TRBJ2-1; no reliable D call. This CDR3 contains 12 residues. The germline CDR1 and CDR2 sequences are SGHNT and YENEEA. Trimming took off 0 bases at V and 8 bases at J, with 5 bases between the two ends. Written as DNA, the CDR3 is TGTGCCAGCAGCTTAGAGGACCATGAGCAGTTCTTC. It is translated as CASSLEDHEQFF.

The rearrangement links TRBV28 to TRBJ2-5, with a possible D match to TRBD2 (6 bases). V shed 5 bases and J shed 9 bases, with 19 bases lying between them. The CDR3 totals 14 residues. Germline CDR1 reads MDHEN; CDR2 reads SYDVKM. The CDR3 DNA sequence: TGTGCCAGCAGTCCCCCCTTTAGTGGAGGGCCCCAGTACTTC. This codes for CASSPPFSGGPQYF. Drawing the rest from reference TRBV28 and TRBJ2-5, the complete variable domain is DVKVTQSSRYLVKRTGEKVFLECVQDMDHENMFWYRQDPGLGLRLIYFSYDVKMKEKGDIPEGYSVSREKKERFSLILESASTNQTSMYLCASSPPFSGGPQYFGPGTRLLVL.

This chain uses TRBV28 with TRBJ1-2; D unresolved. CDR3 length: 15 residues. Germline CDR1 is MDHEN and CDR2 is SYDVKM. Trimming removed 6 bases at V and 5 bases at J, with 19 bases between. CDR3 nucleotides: TGTGCCAGCAGGGTCGGACCAGCGGGCGGGTATGGCTACACCTTC. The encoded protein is CASRVGPAGGYGYTF.

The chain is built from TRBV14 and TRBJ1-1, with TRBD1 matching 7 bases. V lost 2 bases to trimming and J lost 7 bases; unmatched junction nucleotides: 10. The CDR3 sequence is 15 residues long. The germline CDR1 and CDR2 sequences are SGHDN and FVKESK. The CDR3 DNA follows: TGTGCCAGCAGCCAACAATTCAGGGGGACAAGTGAAGCTTTCTTT. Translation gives CASSQQFRGTSEAFF.